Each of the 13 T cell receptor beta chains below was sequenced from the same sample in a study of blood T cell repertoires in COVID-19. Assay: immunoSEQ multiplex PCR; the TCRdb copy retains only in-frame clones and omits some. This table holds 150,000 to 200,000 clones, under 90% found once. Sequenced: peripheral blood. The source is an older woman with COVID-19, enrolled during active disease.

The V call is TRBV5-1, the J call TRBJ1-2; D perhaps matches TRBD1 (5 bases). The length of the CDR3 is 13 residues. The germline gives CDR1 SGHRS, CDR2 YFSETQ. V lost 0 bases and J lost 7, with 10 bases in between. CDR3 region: CASSLAGERGYTF. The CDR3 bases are TGCGCCAGCAGCTTGGCGGGGGAGCGTGGCTACACCTTC.

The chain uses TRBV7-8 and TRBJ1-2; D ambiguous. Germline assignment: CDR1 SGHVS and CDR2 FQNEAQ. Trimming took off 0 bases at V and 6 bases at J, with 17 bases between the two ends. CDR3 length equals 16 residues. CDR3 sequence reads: CASSLALGLGRDGYTF. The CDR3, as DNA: TGTGCCAGCAGCTTAGCTTTAGGGTTAGGGAGGGATGGCTACACCTTC.

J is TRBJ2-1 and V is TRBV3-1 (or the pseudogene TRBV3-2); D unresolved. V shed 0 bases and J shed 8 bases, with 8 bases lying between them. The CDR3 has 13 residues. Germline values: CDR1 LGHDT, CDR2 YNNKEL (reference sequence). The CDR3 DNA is TGTGCCAGCAGCCAAGATGCGAATGATGAGCAGTTCTTC. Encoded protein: CASSQDANDEQFF.

For the CDR3, the DNA is TGTGCCAGCAGTGACAACAGTGGTAAGCAGTATTTT. It specifies CASSDNSGKQYF. This chain uses TRBV25-1 with TRBJ2-3; D is unresolved. Germline-derived CDR1 and CDR2 are MGHDK and SYGVNS. The CDR3 length is 12 residues. V lost 3 bases to trimming and J lost 11 bases, with 12 bases between them.

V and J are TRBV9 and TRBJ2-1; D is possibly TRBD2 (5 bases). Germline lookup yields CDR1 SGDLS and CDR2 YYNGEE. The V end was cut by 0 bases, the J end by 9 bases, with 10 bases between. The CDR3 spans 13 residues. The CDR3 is CASSVDLAGEQFF. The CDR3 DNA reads TGTGCCAGCAGCGTAGATCTAGCCGGTGAGCAGTTCTTC.

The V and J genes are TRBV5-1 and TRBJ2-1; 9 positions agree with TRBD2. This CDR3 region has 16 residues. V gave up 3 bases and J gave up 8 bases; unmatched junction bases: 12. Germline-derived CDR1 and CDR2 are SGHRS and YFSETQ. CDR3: CASSSLGVAGAYEQFF. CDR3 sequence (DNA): TGCGCCAGCAGCTCCCTGGGAGTAGCGGGAGCCTATGAGCAGTTCTTC. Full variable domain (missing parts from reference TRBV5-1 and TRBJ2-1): KAGVTQTPRYLIKTRGQQVTLSCSPISGHRSVSWYQQTPGQGLQFLFEYFSETQRNKGNFPGRFSGRQFSNSRSEMNVSTLELGDSALYLCASSSLGVAGAYEQFFGPGTRLTVL.

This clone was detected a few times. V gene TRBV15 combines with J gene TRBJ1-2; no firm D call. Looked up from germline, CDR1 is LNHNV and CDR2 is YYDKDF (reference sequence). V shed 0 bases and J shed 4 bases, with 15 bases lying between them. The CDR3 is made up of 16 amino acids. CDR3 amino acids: CATSRDSAGYGYGYTF. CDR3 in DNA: TGTGCCACCAGCAGAGATTCTGCGGGATACGGCTATGGCTACACCTTC.

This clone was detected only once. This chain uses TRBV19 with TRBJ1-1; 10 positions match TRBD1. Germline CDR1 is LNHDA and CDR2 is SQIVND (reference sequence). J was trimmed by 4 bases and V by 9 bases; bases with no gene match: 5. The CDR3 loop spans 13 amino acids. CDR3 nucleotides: TGTGCCAGCACGACAGGGGGCGGCACTGAAGCTTTCTTT. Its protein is CASTTGGGTEAFF.

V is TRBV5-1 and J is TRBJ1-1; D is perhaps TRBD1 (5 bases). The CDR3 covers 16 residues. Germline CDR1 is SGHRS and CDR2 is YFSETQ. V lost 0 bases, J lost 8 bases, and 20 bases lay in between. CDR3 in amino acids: CASSLAALLQAHEAFF. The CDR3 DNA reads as TGCGCCAGCAGCTTGGCCGCTTTATTACAGGCCCACGAAGCTTTCTTT.

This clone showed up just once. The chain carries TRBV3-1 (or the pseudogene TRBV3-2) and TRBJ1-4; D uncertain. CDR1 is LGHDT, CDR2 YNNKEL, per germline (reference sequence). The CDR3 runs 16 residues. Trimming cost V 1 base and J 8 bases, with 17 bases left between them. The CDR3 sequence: CASSQAPSRNREKLFF. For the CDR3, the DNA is TGTGCCAGCAGCCAAGCCCCGTCCCGTAACAGAGAAAAACTGTTTTTT.

The CDR3 loop is CASRKTGDNEKLFF. In nucleotides, the CDR3 is TGTGCCAGCCGGAAGACAGGGGATAATGAAAAACTGTTTTTT. V is TRBV27 and J is TRBJ1-4, with 8 bases matching TRBD1. This CDR3 is built from 14 residues. Losses at the gene ends were 8 bases for V and 4 bases for J; bases not matched to a gene: 6. The germline V gene has CDR1 MNHEY and CDR2 SMNVEV (reference sequence).

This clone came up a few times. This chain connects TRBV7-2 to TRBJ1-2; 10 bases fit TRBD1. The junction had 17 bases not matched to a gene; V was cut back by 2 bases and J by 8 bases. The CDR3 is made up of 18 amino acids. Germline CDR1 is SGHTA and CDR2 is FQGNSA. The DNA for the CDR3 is TGTGCCAGCAGCTTACTCTCGCCAGGACAGGGGGGAGAGATAGGCTACACCTTC. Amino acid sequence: CASSLLSPGQGGEIGYTF.

CDR3 nucleotides: TGTGCCAGCAGCCGAGGACAGGGGGATGGCTACACCTTC. Its translation: CASSRGQGDGYTF. V is TRBV6-5 and J is TRBJ1-2; TRBD1 matches at 10 bases. With V trimmed by 6 bases and J by 6 bases, 4 bases remained unmatched. Germline V CDR1 and CDR2: MNHEY, SVGAGI. The CDR3 totals 13 residues.